The rows below give T cell receptor beta chains drawn from one sample of a study of T-cell reconstitution after alpha-beta-depleted transplantation in children. In TCRdb, the PCR reads were re-called with MiXCR into one record per CDR3 protein. The sample includes 440,000 or so distinct CDR3 sequences, roughly two fifths of them seen just once. The sequences come from PBMCs, collected before TCRalphabeta/CD19-depleted stem cell transplant. The receptors originated from a girl aged 2 to 10 with aplastic anemia, due to receive a stem cell transplant. The CDR3 runs from the conserved cysteine through the conserved F or W. D genes are given only for firm matches. Not all rows give a size; the values are once, few, many and, for expanded clones, a class.

D: TRBD1; size: NA; J: TRBJ2-7; V: TRBV20-1; CDR3: CSARDRGQGPYEQYF; DNA: TGCAGTGCTAGAGATAGGGGACAGGGTCCCTACGAGCAGTACTTC
D: TRBD2; size: NA; J: TRBJ2-3; V: TRBV3-1; CDR3: CASSLTRDSGRAGDTQYF; DNA: TGTGCCAGCAGCCTCACCCGGGATAGCGGGAGGGCAGGAGATACGCAGTATTTT
D: NA; size: many; J: TRBJ2-3; V: TRBV7-6; CDR3: CASSLAVGRPTDTQYF; DNA: TGTGCCAGCAGCCTGGCGGTGGGGCGCCCCACAGATACGCAGTATTTT
D: NA; size: many; J: TRBJ2-5; V: TRBV4-2; CDR3: CASSQLSGAAQTQYF; DNA: TGTGCCAGCAGCCAGCTATCGGGAGCGGCTCAGACCCAGTACTTC
D: NA; size: NA; J: TRBJ1-3; V: TRBV5-5; CDR3: CASSLGTGTNTIYF; DNA: TGTGCCAGCAGCTTGGGAACAGGAACCAACACCATATATTTT
D: TRBD2; size: once; J: TRBJ2-7; V: TRBV5-6; CDR3: CASSWGGTPRDEQYF; DNA: TGTGCCAGCAGCTGGGGGGGGACTCCACGGGACGAGCAGTACTTC
D: NA; size: few; J: TRBJ2-3; V: TRBV7-2; CDR3: CASSLSVSTDTQYF; DNA: TGTGCCAGCAGCTTATCAGTCAGCACAGATACGCAGTATTTT
D: NA; size: few; J: TRBJ2-5; V: TRBV20-1; CDR3: CSARTIQETQYF; DNA: TGCAGTGCTAGGACTATACAAGAGACCCAGTACTTC
D: NA; size: few; J: TRBJ2-3; V: TRBV7-2; CDR3: CASSRHETRTDTQYF; DNA: TGTGCCAGCAGCCGCCATGAGACGCGGACAGATACGCAGTATTTT
D: NA; size: medium-sized; J: TRBJ2-5; V: TRBV12-3/TRBV12-4; CDR3: CASSSGGSAAQETQYF; DNA: TGTGCCAGCAGTTCAGGAGGAAGTGCAGCTCAAGAGACCCAGTACTTC
D: TRBD1; size: few; J: TRBJ1-6; V: TRBV6-2/TRBV6-3; CDR3: CASSPPGQIYSPLHF; DNA: TGTGCCAGCAGTCCCCCGGGACAGATCTATTCACCCCTCCACTTT
D: NA; size: many; J: TRBJ1-1; V: TRBV11-2; CDR3: CASSLEGRMNTEAFF; DNA: TGTGCCAGCAGCTTAGAGGGCAGGATGAACACTGAAGCTTTCTTT
D: NA; size: many; J: TRBJ1-1; V: TRBV4-3; CDR3: CASSQDGGSHTEAFF; DNA: TGCGCCAGCAGCCAAGATGGGGGGTCCCACACTGAAGCTTTCTTT
D: NA; size: NA; J: TRBJ2-1; V: TRBV7-6; CDR3: CASSSRDGSYNEQFF; DNA: TGTGCCAGCAGCTCACGAGACGGGTCCTACAATGAGCAGTTCTTC
D: TRBD2; size: many; J: TRBJ2-7; V: TRBV6-6; CDR3: CASTPREGLEQYF; DNA: TGTGCCAGCACTCCCAGGGAGGGCTTAGAGCAGTACTTC
D: NA; size: NA; J: TRBJ2-7; V: TRBV28; CDR3: CASSLGSGTEQYF; DNA: TGTGCCAGCAGTTTGGGTTCAGGGACCGAGCAGTACTTC
D: NA; size: NA; J: TRBJ2-1; V: TRBV29-1; CDR3: CSGIRQRNEQFF; DNA: TGCAGCGGCATAAGACAACGCAATGAGCAGTTCTTC
D: NA; size: NA; J: TRBJ1-2; V: TRBV6-1; CDR3: CASSRELSDGYTF; DNA: TGTGCCAGCAGCCGGGAGCTTTCGGACGGCTACACCTTC
D: TRBD1; size: few; J: TRBJ2-6; V: TRBV30; CDR3: CAWSVGQGAPGANVLTF; DNA: TGTGCCTGGAGTGTGGGACAGGGGGCGCCTGGGGCCAACGTCCTGACTTTC
D: NA; size: NA; J: TRBJ2-3; V: TRBV6-1; CDR3: CASSEGPGQGQYF; DNA: TGTGCCAGCAGTGAAGGCCCGGGACAAGGGCAGTATTTT
D: TRBD1; size: many; J: TRBJ2-2; V: TRBV12-3/TRBV12-4; CDR3: CASRRPGQGQPGELFF; DNA: TGTGCCAGCAGACGTCCGGGACAGGGTCAACCCGGGGAGCTGTTTTTT
D: TRBD1; size: NA; J: TRBJ2-1; V: TRBV29-1; CDR3: CSVRQGLGVEQFF; DNA: TGCAGCGTCCGACAGGGCCTGGGTGTTGAGCAGTTCTTC
D: TRBD2; size: few; J: TRBJ2-7; V: TRBV6-6; CDR3: CASRGEGYEQYF; DNA: TGTGCCAGCCGAGGGGAGGGATACGAGCAGTACTTC
D: NA; size: NA; J: TRBJ2-3; V: TRBV12-3/TRBV12-4; CDR3: CASSLWERADTQYF; DNA: TGTGCCAGCAGTTTATGGGAGCGCGCAGATACGCAGTATTTT
D: NA; size: NA; J: TRBJ2-3; V: TRBV20-1; CDR3: CSARDSGDTQYF; DNA: TGCAGTGCTAGAGATAGCGGAGATACGCAGTATTTT
D: NA; size: few; J: TRBJ2-2; V: TRBV24-1; CDR3: CATTSAGELFF; DNA: TGTGCCACTACCTCGGCCGGGGAGCTGTTTTTT
D: TRBD2; size: NA; J: TRBJ2-2; V: TRBV7-3; CDR3: CASSPTSGPNTGELFF; DNA: TGTGCCAGCAGCCCGACTAGCGGGCCAAACACCGGGGAGCTGTTTTTT
D: TRBD2; size: NA; J: TRBJ2-2; V: TRBV18; CDR3: CASSLSSSGRETGELFF; DNA: TGTGCCAGCTCACTATCTAGTAGCGGGAGAGAGACCGGGGAGCTGTTTTTT
D: NA; size: many; J: TRBJ1-2; V: TRBV10-3; CDR3: CAISDRGTGGYTF; DNA: TGTGCCATCAGTGACAGGGGTACAGGGGGCTACACCTTC
D: TRBD2; size: many; J: TRBJ2-1; V: TRBV5-1; CDR3: CASSPTSGRVSYNEQFF; DNA: TGCGCCAGCAGCCCGACTAGCGGGAGGGTCTCCTACAATGAGCAGTTCTTC
D: TRBD2; size: few; J: TRBJ2-1; V: TRBV11-2; CDR3: CASSLGQTPGTRSYNEQFF; DNA: TGTGCCAGCAGCTTAGGCCAGACTCCGGGGACTAGGTCCTACAATGAGCAGTTCTTC
D: NA; size: NA; J: TRBJ2-7; V: TRBV10-3; CDR3: CAISESGPSYEQYF; DNA: TGTGCCATCAGTGAGTCGGGCCCTTCCTACGAGCAGTACTTC
D: TRBD1; size: NA; J: TRBJ1-3; V: TRBV12-3/TRBV12-4; CDR3: CASSRDRVNSDTIYF; DNA: TGTGCCAGCAGTAGGGACAGGGTGAATTCAGACACCATATATTTT
D: NA; size: NA; J: TRBJ2-1; V: TRBV13; CDR3: CASSPGANNEQFF; DNA: TGTGCCAGCAGCCCCGGGGCGAACAATGAGCAGTTCTTC
D: NA; size: once; J: TRBJ2-2; V: TRBV5-1; CDR3: CASSWARVSTGELFF; DNA: TGCGCCAGCAGCTGGGCCAGGGTGTCCACCGGGGAGCTGTTTTTT
D: NA; size: many; J: TRBJ2-7; V: TRBV3-1; CDR3: CASSRTDYEQYF; DNA: TGTGCCAGCAGCCGGACAGACTACGAGCAGTACTTC